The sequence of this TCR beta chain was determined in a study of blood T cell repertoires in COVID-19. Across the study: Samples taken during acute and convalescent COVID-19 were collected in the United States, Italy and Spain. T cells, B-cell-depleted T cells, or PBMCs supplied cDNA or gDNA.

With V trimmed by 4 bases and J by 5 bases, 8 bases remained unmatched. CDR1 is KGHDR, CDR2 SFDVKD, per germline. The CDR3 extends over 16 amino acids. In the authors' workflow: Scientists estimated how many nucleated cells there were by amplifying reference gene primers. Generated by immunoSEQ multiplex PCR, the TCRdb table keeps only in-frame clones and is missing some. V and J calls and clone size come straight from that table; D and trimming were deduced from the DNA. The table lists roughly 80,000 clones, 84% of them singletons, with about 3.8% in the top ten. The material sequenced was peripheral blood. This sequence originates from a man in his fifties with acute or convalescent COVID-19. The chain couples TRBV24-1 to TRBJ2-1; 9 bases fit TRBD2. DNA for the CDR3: TGTGCCACCAGTGACTCCTCGAGCGGGGGGAACAATGAGCAGTTCTTC. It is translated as CATSDSSSGGNNEQFF.